These 10 T cell receptor beta chains came from one sample sequenced in a study of blood T cell repertoires in COVID-19. Here immunoSEQ multiplex PCR was the method, and the copy in TCRdb shows in-frame clones only, minus some. The sample consists of around 140,000 clones, approximately 89% of them appearing once. Input material: peripheral blood. These receptors were obtained from a woman in her 70s with COVID-19, enrolled during active disease.

The genes are TRBV28 and TRBJ1-5; D unclear. This CDR3 region has 15 residues. Trimming removed 6 bases from V and 0 bases from J, with 12 bases in between. Looked up from germline, CDR1 is MDHEN and CDR2 is SYDVKM. CDR3 sequence (DNA): TGTGCCAGCAGCTTGTCACAGCATAGCAATCAGCCCCAGCATTTT. Translating gives CASSLSQHSNQPQHF. The full variable domain, in which reference TRBV28 and TRBJ1-5 provide the parts outside the CDR3, is DVKVTQSSRYLVKRTGEKVFLECVQDMDHENMFWYRQDPGLGLRLIYFSYDVKMKEKGDIPEGYSVSREKKERFSLILESASTNQTSMYLCASSLSQHSNQPQHFGDGTRLSIL.

The chain employs TRBV28 and TRBJ2-7; 8 nucleotides align to TRBD1. With 3 bases clipped from V and 0 bases from J, the junction kept 13 bases outside the gene matches. Germline loops: CDR1 MDHEN, CDR2 SYDVKM. The CDR3 is made up of 18 amino acids. CDR3 amino acids: CASSFPNPTGTGSYEQYF. CDR3 DNA sequence: TGTGCCAGCAGTTTCCCGAATCCGACCGGGACAGGCTCCTACGAGCAGTACTTC.

As regards this clone: An end of the junction does not agree with germline; a read error may underlie this. The chain recombines TRBV10-2 with TRBJ1-2, with 7 bases identical to TRBD1. Per the germline V gene, CDR1 is WSHSY and CDR2 is SAAADI. CDR3 size: 12 residues. In DNA, the CDR3 is TGCGCCAGCAGTGGAGACAGGGAGGTTGCGTTCTTC. It codes for CASSGDREVAFF.

The V call is TRBV28, the J call TRBJ1-2; a weak D match, TRBD1 (5 bases). Per the germline V gene, CDR1 is MDHEN and CDR2 is SYDVKM. V shed 1 base and J shed 7 bases, with 10 bases lying between them. The CDR3 loop spans 13 amino acids. The CDR3 loop is CASSLLRGGGYTF. The CDR3 nucleotides read TGTGCCAGCAGTTTATTAAGGGGAGGTGGCTACACCTTC.

The J gene is TRBJ1-2, the V gene TRBV3-1 (or the pseudogene TRBV3-2); TRBD1 matches at 8 bases. The CDR3 consists of 15 residues. V lost 2 bases and J lost 8; bases outside the gene matches: 10. Germline V lookup: CDR1 LGHDT, CDR2 YNNKEL (reference sequence). The CDR3 DNA reads as TGTGCCAGCAGCCAATTGGACAGGGTAGCCGGGGGCTACACCTTC. Its translation is CASSQLDRVAGGYTF.

V gene TRBV5-1 combines with J gene TRBJ2-1, with TRBD2 matching 7 bases. The CDR3 has 17 residues. V shed 0 bases and J 1 base; nucleotides not matched to a gene: 7. From germline, CDR1 is SGHRS and CDR2 YFSETQ. CDR3 sequence reads: CASSLEPQGLSYNEQFF. The CDR3 coding sequence is TGCGCCAGCAGCTTGGAACCCCAGGGACTATCCTACAATGAGCAGTTCTTC.

This rearrangement joins TRBV6-1 to TRBJ1-5; D may be TRBD1 (6 bases). This CDR3 spans 13 amino acids. Germline CDR1 MNHNS, CDR2 SASEGT. V gave up 6 bases and J gave up 5 bases, with 11 bases separating them. The CDR3 nucleotides are TGTGCCAGCAGGTTCCCAGGGGATCAGCCCCAGCATTTT. Translating gives CASRFPGDQPQHF.

The chain uses TRBV5-4 and TRBJ2-3, with 14 bases lining up with TRBD2. The germline gives CDR1 SGHNT, CDR2 YYREEE (reference sequence). The J segment lost 4 bases and the V segment lost 4 bases, leaving 5 bases of the junction unmatched. The CDR3 runs 16 residues. CDR3 residues: CASSGGTSGGPDTQYF. In DNA form, the CDR3 reads TGTGCCAGCAGCGGGGGGACTAGCGGGGGACCAGATACGCAGTATTTT.

The chain joins TRBV19 to TRBJ1-5; D is unresolved. Germline-derived CDR1 and CDR2 are LNHDA and SQIVND (reference sequence). Trimming removed 5 bases from V and 9 bases from J, with 8 bases in between. The CDR3 loop spans 11 amino acids. The CDR3 protein is CASSGYGPQHF. The DNA for the CDR3 is TGTGCCAGTAGTGGTTACGGGCCCCAGCATTTT. The full variable domain, completed using reference TRBV19 and TRBJ1-5, is DGGITQSPKYLFRKEGQNVTLSCEQNLNHDAMYWYRQDPGQGLRLIYYSQIVNDFQKGDIAEGYSVSREKKESFPLTVTSAQKNPTAFYLCASSGYGPQHFGDGTRLSIL.

This clone was detected a few times. The V and J genes are TRBV2 and TRBJ1-5, with a tentative D call TRBD1 (6 bases). Deletions cut 6 bases from V and 4 bases from J, with 13 bases between. The CDR3 is made up of 14 amino acids. The germline V gene has CDR1 SNHLY and CDR2 FYNNEI. The CDR3 nucleotides read TGTGCCAGCAGCAGTGACAGGAAAAATCAGCCCCAGCATTTT. Translation: CASSSDRKNQPQHF. The whole variable domain, filled in from reference TRBV2 and TRBJ1-5, reads EPEVTQTPSHQVTQMGQEVILRCVPISNHLYFYWYRQILGQKVEFLVSFYNNEISEKSEIFDDQFSVERPDGSNFTLKIRSTKLEDSAMYFCASSSDRKNQPQHFGDGTRLSIL.